This TCR beta chain was found in a study of cytomegalovirus exposure and HLA in healthy donors. The V segment lost 2 bases and the J segment 5 bases; nucleotides outside the gene matches: 8. The germline gives CDR1 MGHRA, CDR2 YSYEKL. This CDR3 contains 15 residues. This clone was seen a handful of times. Antigen specificity is unknown. Study outcomes and limitations: Reports showed the classifier diagnosing cytomegalovirus status with high specificity and sensitivity.

13 Jbeta primers and 60 Vbeta primers were used for the PCR. Only in-frame clones appear in the TCRdb table, and some are missing; sequencing was by immunoSEQ multiplex PCR. The sample holds 150,000 to 200,000 clones, approximately 78% seen once. Input material: PBMCs. This clonotype was sampled from a woman aged 45-65 years in good health and CMV-seropositive. V usage is TRBV4-1 and J usage is TRBJ1-2; 7 positions agree with TRBD1. The CDR3 region is CASSQQTGANYGYTF. The CDR3 nucleotides read TGCGCCAGCAGCCAACAAACAGGGGCGAATTATGGCTACACCTTC.